This TCR beta chain derives from a study of Ad26.COV2.S vaccination and SARS-CoV-2 variants. Libraries were prepared by immunoSEQ multiplex PCR; TCRdb keeps only in-frame clonotypes and omits some of them. This sample has a few hundred thousand clones, with around 87% found just once. Treatment: 15 to 20 received Ad26.COV2.S at low or high dose, single or two shots; a few received placebo; per-sample allocation not given. Day 63 after the first injection of vaccine or placebo was the sampling time. The individual, an adult aged 18-55 years, was a donor in Boston. Germline CDR1 reads SEHNR; CDR2 reads FQNEAQ (reference sequence). CDR3 size: 13 residues. V was clipped by 5 bases and J by 7 bases, with 11 bases between them.

Source: peripheral blood, taken in a trial of Ad26.COV2.S vaccine versus placebo. This chain uses TRBV7-9 with TRBJ1-4; D call uncertain. The clonotype comes from a person between 18 and 60 years old who received the Ad26.COV2.S COVID-19 vaccine or a placebo. The CDR3 DNA reads TGTGCCAGCAGCCCCGACTCTTTTGAAAAACTGTTTTTT. This gives the protein CASSPDSFEKLFF.